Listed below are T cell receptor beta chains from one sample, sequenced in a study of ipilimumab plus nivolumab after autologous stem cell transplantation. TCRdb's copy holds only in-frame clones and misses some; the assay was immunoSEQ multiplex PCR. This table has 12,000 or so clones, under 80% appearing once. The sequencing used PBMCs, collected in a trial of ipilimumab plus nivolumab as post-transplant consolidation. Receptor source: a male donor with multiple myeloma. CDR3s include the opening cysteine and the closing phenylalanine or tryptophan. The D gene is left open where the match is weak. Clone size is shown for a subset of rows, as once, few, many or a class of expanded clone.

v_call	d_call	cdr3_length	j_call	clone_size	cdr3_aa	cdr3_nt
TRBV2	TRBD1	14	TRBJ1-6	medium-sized	CASSENRGNSPLHF	TGTGCCAGCAGTGAAAACAGGGGGAATTCACCCCTCCACTTT
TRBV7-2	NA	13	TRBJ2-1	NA	CASSLSAGLSTFF	TGTGCCAGCAGCTTAAGCGCAGGACTTAGCACGTTCTTC
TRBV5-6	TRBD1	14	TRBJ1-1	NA	CASSSTGASTEAFF	TGTGCCAGCAGCTCCACAGGGGCGAGCACTGAAGCTTTCTTT
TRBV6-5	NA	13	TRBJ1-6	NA	CASSTRVRSPLHF	TGTGCCAGCAGTACCAGGGTGCGATCACCCCTCCACTTT
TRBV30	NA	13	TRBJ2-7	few	CAFAGTRDYEQYF	TGTGCATTCGCGGGGACACGGGACTACGAGCAGTACTTC
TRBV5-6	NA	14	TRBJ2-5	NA	CASSPGTTQETQYF	TGTGCCAGCAGCCCCGGGACCACCCAAGAGACCCAGTACTTC
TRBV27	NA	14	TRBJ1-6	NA	CASRDQGFQSPLHF	TGTGCCAGCAGGGACCAGGGGTTTCAATCACCCCTCCACTTT
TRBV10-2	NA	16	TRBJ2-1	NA	CASSPLTGLPYNEQFF	TGCGCCAGCAGCCCCTTGACAGGCCTACCCTACAATGAGCAGTTCTTC
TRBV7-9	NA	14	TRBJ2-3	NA	CASSLLSGPDTQYF	TGTGCCAGCAGCTTACTCTCAGGGCCAGATACGCAGTATTTT
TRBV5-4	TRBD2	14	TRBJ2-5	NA	CASSPWGEGETQYF	TGTGCCAGCAGCCCTTGGGGGGAGGGGGAGACCCAGTACTTC
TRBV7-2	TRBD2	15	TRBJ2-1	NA	CASSLRPSGEGEQFF	TGTGCCAGCAGCTTACGGCCTAGCGGGGAGGGTGAGCAGTTCTTC
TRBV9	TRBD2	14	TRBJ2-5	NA	CASSVAGGLETQYF	TGTGCCAGCAGCGTCGCGGGGGGGCTGGAGACCCAGTACTTC
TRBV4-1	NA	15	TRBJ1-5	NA	CASSQVEGYNQPQHF	TGCGCCAGCAGCCAAGTGGAGGGATACAATCAGCCCCAGCATTTT
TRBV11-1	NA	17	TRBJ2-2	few	CASSLGLWDKNTGELFF	TGTGCCAGCAGCTTAGGATTGTGGGACAAGAACACCGGGGAGCTGTTTTTT
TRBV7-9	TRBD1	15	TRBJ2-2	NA	CASSPLTGVAGELFF	TGTGCCAGCAGCCCACTGACAGGGGTCGCCGGGGAGCTGTTTTTT
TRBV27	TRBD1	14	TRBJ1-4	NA	CASSQRTGHEKLFF	TGTGCCAGCAGTCAACGGACAGGGCACGAAAAACTGTTTTTT
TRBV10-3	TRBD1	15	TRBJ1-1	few	CAISGTGVGITEAFF	TGTGCCATCAGTGGTACAGGGGTGGGGATCACTGAAGCTTTCTTT
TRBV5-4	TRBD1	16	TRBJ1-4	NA	CASSLGQGVTNEKLFF	TGTGCCAGCAGCTTGGGACAGGGGGTAACTAATGAAAAACTGTTTTTT
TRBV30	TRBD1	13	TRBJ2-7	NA	CACAGTGDFEQYF	TGTGCCTGCGCCGGGACAGGGGATTTCGAGCAGTACTTC
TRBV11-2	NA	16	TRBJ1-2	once	CASSFPPRTASGGYTF	TGTGCCAGCAGCTTTCCTCCCCGGACGGCCTCTGGTGGCTACACCTTC
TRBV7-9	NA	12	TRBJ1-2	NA	CASSKPGYGYTF	TGTGCCAGCAGTAAGCCCGGCTATGGCTACACCTTC
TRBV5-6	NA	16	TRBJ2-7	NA	CASSLVSAGAGSEQYF	TGTGCCAGCAGCTTGGTATCGGCGGGGGCCGGAAGCGAGCAGTACTTC
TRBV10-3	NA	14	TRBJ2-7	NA	CAISESAWLDEQYF	TGTGCCATCAGTGAGTCCGCCTGGTTAGACGAGCAGTACTTC
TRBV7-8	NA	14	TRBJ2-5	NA	CASSLAHLSETQYF	TGTGCCAGCAGCTTAGCGCACTTGTCGGAGACCCAGTACTTC
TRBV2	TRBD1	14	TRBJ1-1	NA	CASREQGLTSEAFF	TGTGCCAGCAGGGAACAGGGGTTGACCTCTGAAGCTTTCTTT
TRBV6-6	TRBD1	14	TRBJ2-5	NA	CASSYSEGAETQYF	TGTGCCAGCAGTTACTCAGAGGGGGCGGAGACCCAGTACTTC
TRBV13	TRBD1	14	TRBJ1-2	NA	CASSSGQGQYGYTF	TGTGCCAGCAGTTCCGGACAGGGACAATATGGCTACACCTTC
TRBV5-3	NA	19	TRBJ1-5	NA	CARSRALVCWDEALQPQHF	TGTGCCAGAAGCCGAGCCTTAGTATGCTGGGACGAAGCTCTTCAGCCCCAGCATTTT
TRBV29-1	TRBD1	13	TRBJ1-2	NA	CSVDRGGSYGYTF	TGCAGCGTGGACAGGGGAGGCAGCTATGGCTACACCTTC
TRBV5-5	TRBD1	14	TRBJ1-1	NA	CASSRQGGNTEAFF	TGTGCCAGCAGCAGACAGGGGGGGAACACTGAAGCTTTCTTT
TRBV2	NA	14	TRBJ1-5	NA	CASSRDLSNQPQHF	TGTGCCAGCAGTCGGGACTTGAGCAATCAGCCCCAGCATTTT
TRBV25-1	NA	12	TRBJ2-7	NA	CASSESVGEQYF	TGTGCCAGCAGTGAATCGGTCGGCGAGCAGTACTTC
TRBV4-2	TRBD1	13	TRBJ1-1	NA	CASSMDRDTEAFF	TGTGCCAGCAGCATGGACAGGGACACTGAAGCTTTCTTT
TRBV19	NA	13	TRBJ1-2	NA	CASSSGIGYGYTF	TGTGCCAGTAGTAGTGGGATAGGGTATGGCTACACCTTC
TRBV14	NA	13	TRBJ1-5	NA	CASSQPFGGPQHF	TGTGCCAGCAGCCAACCCTTCGGGGGGCCCCAGCATTTT
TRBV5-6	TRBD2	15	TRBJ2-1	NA	CASSSAGVPYNEQFF	TGTGCCAGCAGCTCGGCGGGGGTGCCCTACAATGAGCAGTTCTTC
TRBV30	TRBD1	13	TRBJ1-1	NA	CAWLHRGARGAFF	TGTGCCTGGCTTCACAGGGGCGCACGGGGAGCTTTCTTT
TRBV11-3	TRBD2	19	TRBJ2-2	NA	CASSLKDAELAANTGELFF	TGTGCCAGCAGCTTAAAGGACGCGGAACTAGCGGCGAACACCGGGGAGCTGTTTTTT
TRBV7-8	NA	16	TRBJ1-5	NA	CASSSKVGGSNQPQHF	TGTGCCAGCAGCAGTAAAGTAGGGGGGAGCAATCAGCCCCAGCATTTT
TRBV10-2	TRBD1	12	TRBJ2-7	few	CASGQGVYEQYF	TGCGCCAGCGGACAGGGAGTCTACGAGCAGTACTTC